This TCR beta chain was sequenced for a study of blood T cell repertoires in COVID-19. The CDR3 is 15 residues long. The ends lost 1 base at V and 3 bases at J; junction bases unmatched: 5. CDR1 and CDR2 from the germline V gene are LGHDT and YNNKEL (reference sequence). Assay: immunoSEQ multiplex PCR; the TCRdb copy retains only in-frame clones and omits some. The sample lists around 230,000 clones; 88% were seen once. The specimen sequenced was peripheral blood. V is TRBV3-1 (or the pseudogene TRBV3-2) and J is TRBJ2-7; 8 bases fit TRBD1. This sequence originates from a man between 40 and 49 years old with acute or convalescent COVID-19. The CDR3 reads CASSQVQGADYEQYF. In nucleotides, the CDR3 is TGTGCCAGCAGCCAAGTGCAGGGGGCCGACTACGAGCAGTACTTC.